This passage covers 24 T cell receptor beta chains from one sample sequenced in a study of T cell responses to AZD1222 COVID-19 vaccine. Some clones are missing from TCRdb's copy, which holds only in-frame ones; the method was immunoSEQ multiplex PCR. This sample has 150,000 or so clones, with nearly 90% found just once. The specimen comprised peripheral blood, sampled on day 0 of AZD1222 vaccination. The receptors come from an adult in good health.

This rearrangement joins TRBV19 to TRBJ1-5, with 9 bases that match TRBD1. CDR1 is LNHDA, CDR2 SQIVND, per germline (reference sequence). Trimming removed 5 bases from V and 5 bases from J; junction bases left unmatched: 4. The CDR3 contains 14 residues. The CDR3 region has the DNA TGTGCCAGTAGTTCGGGACAGGGCTATCAGCCCCAGCATTTT. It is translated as CASSSGQGYQPQHF.

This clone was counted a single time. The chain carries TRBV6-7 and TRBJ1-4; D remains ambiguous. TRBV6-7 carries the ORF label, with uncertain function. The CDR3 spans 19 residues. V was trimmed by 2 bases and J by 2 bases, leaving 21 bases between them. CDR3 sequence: CASSYREGPLAMTNEKLFF. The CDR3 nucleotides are TGTGCCAGCAGTTACCGTGAAGGGCCTCTCGCAATGACTAATGAAAAACTGTTTTTT.

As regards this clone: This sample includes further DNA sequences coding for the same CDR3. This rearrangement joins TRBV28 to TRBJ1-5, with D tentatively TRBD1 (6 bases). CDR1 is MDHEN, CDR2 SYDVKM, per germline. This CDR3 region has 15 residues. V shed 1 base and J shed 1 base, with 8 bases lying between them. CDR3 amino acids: CASSLFQGSNQPQHF. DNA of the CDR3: TGTGCCAGCAGTTTATTTCAGGGGAGCAATCAGCCCCAGCATTTT.

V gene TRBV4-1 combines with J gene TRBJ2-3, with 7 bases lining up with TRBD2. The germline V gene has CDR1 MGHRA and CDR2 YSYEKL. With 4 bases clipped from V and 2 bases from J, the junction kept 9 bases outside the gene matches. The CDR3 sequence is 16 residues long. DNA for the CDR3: TGCGCCAGCAGCCCCCGCCCTAGCGGCAACACAGATACGCAGTATTTT. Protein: CASSPRPSGNTDTQYF.

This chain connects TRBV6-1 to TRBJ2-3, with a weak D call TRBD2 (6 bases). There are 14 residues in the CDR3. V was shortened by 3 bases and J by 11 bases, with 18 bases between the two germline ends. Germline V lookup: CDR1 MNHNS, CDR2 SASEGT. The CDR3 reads CASSEDSSASGQYF. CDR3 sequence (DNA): TGTGCCAGCAGTGAGGACTCTAGCGCCTCCGGGCAGTATTTT.

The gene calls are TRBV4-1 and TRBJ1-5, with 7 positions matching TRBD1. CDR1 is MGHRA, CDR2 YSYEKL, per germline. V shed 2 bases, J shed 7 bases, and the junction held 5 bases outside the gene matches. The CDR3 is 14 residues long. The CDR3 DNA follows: TGCGCCAGCAGCCAAAGGGGGCTTGGCCAGCCCCAGCATTTT. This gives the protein CASSQRGLGQPQHF.

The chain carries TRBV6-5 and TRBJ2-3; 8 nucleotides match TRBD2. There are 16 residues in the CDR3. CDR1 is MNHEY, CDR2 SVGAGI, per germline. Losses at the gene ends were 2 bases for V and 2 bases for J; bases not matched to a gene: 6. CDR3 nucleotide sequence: TGTGCCAGCAGTTACGCCAGCGGGGGAATCACAGATACGCAGTATTTT. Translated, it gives CASSYASGGITDTQYF.

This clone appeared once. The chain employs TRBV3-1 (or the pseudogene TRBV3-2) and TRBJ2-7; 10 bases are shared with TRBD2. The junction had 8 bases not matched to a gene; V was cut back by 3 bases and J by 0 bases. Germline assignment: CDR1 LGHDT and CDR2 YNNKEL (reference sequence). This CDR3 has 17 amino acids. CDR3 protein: CASSQGLGTSASYEQYF. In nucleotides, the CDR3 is TGTGCCAGCAGCCAGGGGCTAGGGACTAGCGCCTCCTACGAGCAGTACTTC.

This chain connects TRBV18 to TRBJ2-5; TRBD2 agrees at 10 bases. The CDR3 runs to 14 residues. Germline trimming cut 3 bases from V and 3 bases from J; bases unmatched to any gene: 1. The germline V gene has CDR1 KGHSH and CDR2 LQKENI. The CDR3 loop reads CASSPGLAEETQYF. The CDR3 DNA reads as TGTGCCAGCTCACCCGGACTAGCGGAAGAGACCCAGTACTTC.

This CDR3 is CAVARGTGNQPQHF. For the CDR3, the DNA is TGTGCCGTGGCTCGGGGGACAGGTAATCAGCCCCAGCATTTT. The chain joins TRBV10-3 to TRBJ1-5, with 8 bases that match TRBD1. CDR1 ENHRY and CDR2 SYGVKD come from the germline V gene. Trimming cost V 11 bases and J 4 bases; bases outside gene matches: 10. The CDR3 covers 14 residues.

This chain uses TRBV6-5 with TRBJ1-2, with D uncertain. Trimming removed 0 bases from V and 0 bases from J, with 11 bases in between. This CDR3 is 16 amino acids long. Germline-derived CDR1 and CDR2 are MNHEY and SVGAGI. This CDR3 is CASSYSIPVPNYGYTF. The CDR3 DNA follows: TGTGCCAGCAGTTACTCGATACCGGTGCCTAACTATGGCTACACCTTC.

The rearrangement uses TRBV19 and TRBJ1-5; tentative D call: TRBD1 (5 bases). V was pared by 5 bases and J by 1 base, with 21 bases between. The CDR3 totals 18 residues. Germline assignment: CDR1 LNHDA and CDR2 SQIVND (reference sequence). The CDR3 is CASSHRPSGKGSNQPQHF. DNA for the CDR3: TGTGCCAGTAGTCACCGGCCCTCAGGGAAGGGAAGCAATCAGCCCCAGCATTTT.

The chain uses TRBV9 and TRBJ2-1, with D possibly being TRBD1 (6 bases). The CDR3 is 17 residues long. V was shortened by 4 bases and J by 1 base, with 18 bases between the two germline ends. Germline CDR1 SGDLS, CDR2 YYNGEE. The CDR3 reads CASSPEVGAGSYNEQFF. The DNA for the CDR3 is TGTGCCAGCAGCCCCGAGGTGGGGGCCGGGTCCTACAATGAGCAGTTCTTC.

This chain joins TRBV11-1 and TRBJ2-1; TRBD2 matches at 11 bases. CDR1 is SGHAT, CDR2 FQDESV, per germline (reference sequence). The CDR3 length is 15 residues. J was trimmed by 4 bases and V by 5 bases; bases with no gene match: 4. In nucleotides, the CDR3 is TGTGCCAGCAGCCCCCTAGCGGGAGGTTACAATGAGCAGTTCTTC. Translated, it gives CASSPLAGGYNEQFF.

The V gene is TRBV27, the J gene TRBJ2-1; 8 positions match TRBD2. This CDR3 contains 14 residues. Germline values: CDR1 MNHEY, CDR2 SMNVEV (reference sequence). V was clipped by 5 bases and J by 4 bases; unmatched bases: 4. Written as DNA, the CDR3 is TGTGCCAGCAGTCGGGAGGGCTCTTACAATGAGCAGTTCTTC. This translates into CASSREGSYNEQFF.

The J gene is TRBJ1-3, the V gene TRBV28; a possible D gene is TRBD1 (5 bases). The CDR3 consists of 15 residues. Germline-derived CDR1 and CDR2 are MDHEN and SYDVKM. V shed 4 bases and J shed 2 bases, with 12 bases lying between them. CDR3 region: CASSSPGGTGNTIYF. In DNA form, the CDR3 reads TGTGCCAGCAGTTCCCCCGGGGGGACTGGAAACACCATATATTTT.

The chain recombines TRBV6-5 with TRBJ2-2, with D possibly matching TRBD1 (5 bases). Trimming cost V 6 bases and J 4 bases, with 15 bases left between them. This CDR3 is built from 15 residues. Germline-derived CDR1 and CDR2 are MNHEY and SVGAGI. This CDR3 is CASSPFQGFTGELFF. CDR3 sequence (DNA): TGTGCCAGCAGCCCATTTCAGGGATTCACCGGGGAGCTGTTTTTT.

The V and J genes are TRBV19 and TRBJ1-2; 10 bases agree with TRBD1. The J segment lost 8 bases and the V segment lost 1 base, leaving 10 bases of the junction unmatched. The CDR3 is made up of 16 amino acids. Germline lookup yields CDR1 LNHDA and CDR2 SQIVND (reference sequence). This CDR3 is CASSIGPGTGVDGYTF. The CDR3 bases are TGTGCCAGTAGTATAGGACCCGGGACAGGGGTCGACGGCTACACCTTC. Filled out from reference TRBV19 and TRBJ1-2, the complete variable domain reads DGGITQSPKYLFRKEGQNVTLSCEQNLNHDAMYWYRQDPGQGLRLIYYSQIVNDFQKGDIAEGYSVSREKKESFPLTVTSAQKNPTAFYLCASSIGPGTGVDGYTFGSGTRLTVV.

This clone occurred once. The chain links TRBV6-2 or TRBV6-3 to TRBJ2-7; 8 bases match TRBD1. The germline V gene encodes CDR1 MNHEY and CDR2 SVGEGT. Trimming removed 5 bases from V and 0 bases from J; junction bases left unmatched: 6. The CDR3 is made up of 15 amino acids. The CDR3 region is CASSQTGDSSYEQYF. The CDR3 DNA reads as TGTGCCAGCAGTCAGACAGGGGATAGCTCCTACGAGCAGTACTTC.

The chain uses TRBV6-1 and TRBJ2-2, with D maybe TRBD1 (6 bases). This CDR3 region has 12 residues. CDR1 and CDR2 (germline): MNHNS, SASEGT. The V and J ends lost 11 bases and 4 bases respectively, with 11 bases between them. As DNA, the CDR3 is TGTGCCGCAGGGGAGTTCACCGGGGAGCTGTTTTTT. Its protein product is CAAGEFTGELFF.

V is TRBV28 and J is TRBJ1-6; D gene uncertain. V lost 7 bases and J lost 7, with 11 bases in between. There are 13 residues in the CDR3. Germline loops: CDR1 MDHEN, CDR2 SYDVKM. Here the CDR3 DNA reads TGTGCCAGCATGGATATGAGAAATTCACCCCTCCACTTT. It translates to CASMDMRNSPLHF.

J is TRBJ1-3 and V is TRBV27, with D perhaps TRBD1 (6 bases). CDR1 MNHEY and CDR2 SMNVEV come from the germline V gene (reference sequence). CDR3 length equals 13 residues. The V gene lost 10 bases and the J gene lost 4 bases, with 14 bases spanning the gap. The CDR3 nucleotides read TGTGCCACCAGACAGGCCTCCGGAAACACCATATATTTT. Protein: CATRQASGNTIYF.

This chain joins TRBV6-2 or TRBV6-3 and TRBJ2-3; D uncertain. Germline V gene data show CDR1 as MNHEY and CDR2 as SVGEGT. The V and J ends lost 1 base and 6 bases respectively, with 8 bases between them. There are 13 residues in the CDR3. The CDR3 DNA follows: TGTGCCAGCAGTTACTGGGTAGGGGATACGCAGTATTTT. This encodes CASSYWVGDTQYF.

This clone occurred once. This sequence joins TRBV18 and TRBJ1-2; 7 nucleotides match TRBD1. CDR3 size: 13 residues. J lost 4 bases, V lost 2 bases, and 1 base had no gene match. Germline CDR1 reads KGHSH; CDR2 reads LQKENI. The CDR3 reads CASSPWDSYGYTF. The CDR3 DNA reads TGTGCCAGCTCACCATGGGACAGCTATGGCTACACCTTC.